These T cell receptor beta chains were read from a single sample in a study of regulatory T cells in long-lasting Graves disease. TCRdb independently ran MiXCR on the multiplex PCR reads; one entry per CDR3 protein. Here the sample spans 350,000 to 500,000 distinct CDR3 sequences, less than 15% being singletons. The sample was also linked to a second study, of T cells in Graves' hyperthyroidism and ophthalmopathy.

The starting material was peripheral blood mononuclear cells (PBMCs), obtained at new diagnosis, from a patient treated with antithyroid drugs. The receptors stem from a woman between 50 and 59 years old with Graves disease. Both conserved end residues are part of each CDR3. The order of the fields is V gene, D gene, clone size, J gene, CDR3 DNA, CDR3 protein. The D gene is left open where the match is weak. Clone sizes are given selectively: once, few, many, or a class where the clone is expanded.

>TRBV29-1|-|-|TRBJ2-7
TGCAGCGCCGGAGGGGGGTACGAGCAGTACTTC
CSAGGGYEQYF
>TRBV5-1|TRBD2|many|TRBJ2-3
TGCGCCAGCAGCTTGGATATTCTAGCGGGAGTCGGTGTGCAAGATACGCAGTATTTT
CASSLDILAGVGVQDTQYF
>TRBV29-1|TRBD2|many|TRBJ2-1
TGCAGCGCCCTAACTAGCGGGAGCTCCTACAATGAGCAGTTCTTC
CSALTSGSSYNEQFF
>TRBV6-1|-|few|TRBJ2-7
TGTGCCAGCAGTGAAGGGGCAGAGAGCTCCTACGAGCAGTACTTC
CASSEGAESSYEQYF
>TRBV5-1|TRBD2|-|TRBJ2-3
TGCGCCAGCAGCTCGACTAGCGGGTTCAGCACAGATACGCAGTATTTT
CASSSTSGFSTDTQYF
>TRBV9|TRBD2|few|TRBJ2-5
TGTGCCAGCAGCATCTCAACGGGACTAGCGGGAGGTGAGACCCAGTACTTC
CASSISTGLAGGETQYF
>TRBV5-1|-|many|TRBJ2-7
TGCGCCAGCAGCTGGCGGGGAGAGGGCCACGAGCAGTACTTC
CASSWRGEGHEQYF
>TRBV10-1|TRBD2|-|TRBJ2-1
TGCGCCAGCAGTGAGGCGGGAGTCGGAAACAATGAGCAGTTCTTC
CASSEAGVGNNEQFF
>TRBV5-1|TRBD2|-|TRBJ2-1
TGCGCCAGCAGCTTGGGTCTAGCGGCCTCCTACAATGAGCAGTTCTTC
CASSLGLAASYNEQFF
>TRBV6-1|-|many|TRBJ2-7
TGTGCCAGCACCCCCTCGGTGGGGGCCTACGAGCAGTACTTC
CASTPSVGAYEQYF
>TRBV2|-|few|TRBJ2-1
TGTGCCAGCAGGGCGGGACGGTCCGATGAGCAGTTCTTC
CASRAGRSDEQFF
>TRBV4-2|TRBD1|-|TRBJ2-3
TGTGCCAGCAGCCCCTGGGGACAGGGGACAGATACGCAGTATTTT
CASSPWGQGTDTQYF
>TRBV10-3|TRBD2|-|TRBJ2-7
TGTGCCATCAGTGACCCGACTAGCGGGGCCTCCTACGAGCAGTACTTC
CAISDPTSGASYEQYF